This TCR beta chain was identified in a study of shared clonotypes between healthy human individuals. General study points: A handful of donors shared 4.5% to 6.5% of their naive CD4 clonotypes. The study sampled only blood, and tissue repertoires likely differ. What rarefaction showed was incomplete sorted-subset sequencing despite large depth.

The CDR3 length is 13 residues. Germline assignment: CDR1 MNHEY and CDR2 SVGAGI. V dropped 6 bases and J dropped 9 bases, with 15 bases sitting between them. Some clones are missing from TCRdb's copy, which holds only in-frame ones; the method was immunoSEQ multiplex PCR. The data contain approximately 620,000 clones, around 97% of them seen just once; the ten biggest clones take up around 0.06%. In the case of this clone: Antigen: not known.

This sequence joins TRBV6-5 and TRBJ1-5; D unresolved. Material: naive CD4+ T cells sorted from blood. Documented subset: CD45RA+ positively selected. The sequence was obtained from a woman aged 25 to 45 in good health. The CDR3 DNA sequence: TGTGCCAGCAGCACCTCTGCCGCGGGGCCCCAGCATTTT. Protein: CASSTSAAGPQHF.